This TCR beta chain was sequenced in a study of T cells in Graves' hyperthyroidism and ophthalmopathy. Study as a whole: Before any treatment, at initial diagnosis, peripheral blood was collected. Broader study findings: Ophthalmopathy was model-predicted a median 6.5 months pre-onset. Appearing also in blood were most of the thyroid clonotypes expanded above 0.001.

This clonotype appeared a few times. Antigen: not known. From RNA transcripts, TCR beta CDR3 regions were amplified. The HTBI primer set served for first-round RT-PCR of the TCR CDR3. TCRdb ran MiXCR on the multiplex PCR reads and lists one entry per CDR3 protein. The sample has 450,000 to 600,000 distinct CDR3 sequences, about 20% seen once; the top ten hold 47%. The germline V and J ends were trimmed by 7 bases and 4 bases, with 20 bases remaining between them. The CDR3 contains 15 residues. Per the germline V gene, CDR1 is SGHTA and CDR2 is FQGNSA. The chain carries TRBV7-2 and TRBJ2-7, with D possibly TRBD2 on 7 matching bases. The source material was blood. This clonotype was obtained from a man aged 40-50 years with Graves' ophthalmopathy. The CDR3 region has the DNA TGTGCCAGCATCCCAAAGGGGGGACTAAGATACGAGCAGTACTTC. Amino acids: CASIPKGGLRYEQYF.